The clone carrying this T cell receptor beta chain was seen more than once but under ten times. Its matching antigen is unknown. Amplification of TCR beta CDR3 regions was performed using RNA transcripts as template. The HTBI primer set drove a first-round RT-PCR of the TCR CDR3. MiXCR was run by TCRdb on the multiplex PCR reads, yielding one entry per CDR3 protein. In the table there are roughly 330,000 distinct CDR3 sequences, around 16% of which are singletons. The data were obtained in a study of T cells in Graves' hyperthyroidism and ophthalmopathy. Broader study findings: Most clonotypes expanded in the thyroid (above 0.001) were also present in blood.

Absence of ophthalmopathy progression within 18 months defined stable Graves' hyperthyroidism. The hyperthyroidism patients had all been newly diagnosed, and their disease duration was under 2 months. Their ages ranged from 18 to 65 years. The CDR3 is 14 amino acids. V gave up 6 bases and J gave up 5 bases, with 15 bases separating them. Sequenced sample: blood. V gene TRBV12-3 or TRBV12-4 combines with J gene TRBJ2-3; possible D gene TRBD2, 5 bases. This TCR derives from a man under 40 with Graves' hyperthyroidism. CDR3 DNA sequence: TGTGCCAGCAGAGGACTGCGCGGAGGAGATACGCAGTATTTT. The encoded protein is CASRGLRGGDTQYF.